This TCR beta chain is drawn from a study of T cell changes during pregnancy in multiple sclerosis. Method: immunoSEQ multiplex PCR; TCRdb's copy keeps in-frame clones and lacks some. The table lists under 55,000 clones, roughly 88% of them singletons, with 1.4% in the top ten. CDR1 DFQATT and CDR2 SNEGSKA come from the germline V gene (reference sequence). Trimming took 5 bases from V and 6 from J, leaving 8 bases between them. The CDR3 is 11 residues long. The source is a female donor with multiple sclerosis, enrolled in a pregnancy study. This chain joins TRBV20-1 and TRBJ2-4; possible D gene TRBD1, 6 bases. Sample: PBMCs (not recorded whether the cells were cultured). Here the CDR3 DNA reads TGCAGTGCTGGCAGGGGAAACATTCAGTACTTC. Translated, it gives CSAGRGNIQYF.